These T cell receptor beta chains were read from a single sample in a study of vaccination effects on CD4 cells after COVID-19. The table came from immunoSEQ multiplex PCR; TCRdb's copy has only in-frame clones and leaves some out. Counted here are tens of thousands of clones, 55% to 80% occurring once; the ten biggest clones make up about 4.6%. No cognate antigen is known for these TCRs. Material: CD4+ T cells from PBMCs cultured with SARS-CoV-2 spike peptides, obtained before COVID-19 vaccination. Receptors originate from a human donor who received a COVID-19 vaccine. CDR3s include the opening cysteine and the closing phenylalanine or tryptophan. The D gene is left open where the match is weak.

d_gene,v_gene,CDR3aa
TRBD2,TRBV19,CASSISSGRVPGELFF
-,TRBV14,CASSQGKGWSYEQYF
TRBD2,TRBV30,CAWSPPWRGGETQYF
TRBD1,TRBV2,CASSTGTVTDTQYF
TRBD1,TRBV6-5,CASSQSRDRNQPQHF
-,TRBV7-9,CASSYPGSDTEAFF
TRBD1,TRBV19,CASSLRQGLQNTEAFF
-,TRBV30,CAWSVGTDQPQHF
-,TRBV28,CASSLWSGEQFF
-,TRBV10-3,CAITDGGNQPQHF
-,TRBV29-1,CSVESTQRAEQFF
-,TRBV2,CASSQGDIQYF
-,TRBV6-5,CASSYLGGYNEQFF
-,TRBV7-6,CASSLSARETQYF
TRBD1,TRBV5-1,CASSSLTGGREKLFF
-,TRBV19,CASSISWGFGEAAFF
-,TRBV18,CASSPRSSTDTQYF
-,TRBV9,CASSVGVVAVGETQYF
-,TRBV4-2,CASSQGEFVDEQYF
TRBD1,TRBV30,CAWNIRGITGGTNVLTF
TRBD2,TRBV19,CASLSPLAGAGEQFF
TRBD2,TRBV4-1,CASSQDGTGTSSRNEQFF
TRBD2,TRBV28,CASSTQLAGYQETQYF
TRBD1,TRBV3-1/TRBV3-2,CASSGTGASYQPQHF
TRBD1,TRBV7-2,CASSQIGTELRELFF
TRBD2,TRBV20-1,CSASGRAGANVLTF
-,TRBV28,CASSFTDWTEDTQYF
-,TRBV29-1,CSVDDSLNTEAFF
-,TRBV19,CASSIPQRTQYF
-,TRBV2,CASSEYRAGNTGELFF
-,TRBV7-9,CASSLGGNTDTQYF
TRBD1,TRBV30,CAWIRQGVGYNSPLHF
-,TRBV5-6,CASSYDGSEAFF
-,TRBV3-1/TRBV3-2,CASSPYGTGGEAFF
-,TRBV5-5,CASSLIDSGANVLTF